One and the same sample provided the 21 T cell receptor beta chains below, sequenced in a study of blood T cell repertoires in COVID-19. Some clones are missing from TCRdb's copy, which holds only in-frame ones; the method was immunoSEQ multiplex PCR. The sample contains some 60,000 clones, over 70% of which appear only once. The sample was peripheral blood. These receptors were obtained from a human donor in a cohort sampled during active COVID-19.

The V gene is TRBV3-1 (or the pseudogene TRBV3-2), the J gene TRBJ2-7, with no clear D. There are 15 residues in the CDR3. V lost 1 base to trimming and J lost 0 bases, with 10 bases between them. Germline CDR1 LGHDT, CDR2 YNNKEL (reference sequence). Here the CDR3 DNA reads TGTGCCAGCAGCCAAGGAAGTTGGAGCTCCTACGAGCAGTACTTC. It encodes CASSQGSWSSYEQYF.

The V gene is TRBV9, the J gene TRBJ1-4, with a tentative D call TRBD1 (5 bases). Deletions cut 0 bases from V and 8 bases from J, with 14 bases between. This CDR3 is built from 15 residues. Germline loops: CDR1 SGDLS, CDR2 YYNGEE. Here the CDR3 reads CASSVGGREGEKLFF. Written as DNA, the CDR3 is TGTGCCAGCAGCGTAGGGGGCAGGGAAGGAGAAAAACTGTTTTTT.

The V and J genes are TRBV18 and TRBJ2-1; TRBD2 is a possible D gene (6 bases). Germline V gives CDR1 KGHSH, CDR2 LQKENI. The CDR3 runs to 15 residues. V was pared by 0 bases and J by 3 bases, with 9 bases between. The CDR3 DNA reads TGTGCCAGCTCACCACCGATCGGGGGCTACAATGAGCAGTTCTTC. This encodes CASSPPIGGYNEQFF. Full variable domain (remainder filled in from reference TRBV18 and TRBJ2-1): NAGVMQNPRHLVRRRGQEARLRCSPMKGHSHVYWYRQLPEEGLKFMVYLQKENIIDESGMPKERFSAEFPKEGPSILRIQQVVRGDSAAYFCASSPPIGGYNEQFFGPGTRLTVL.

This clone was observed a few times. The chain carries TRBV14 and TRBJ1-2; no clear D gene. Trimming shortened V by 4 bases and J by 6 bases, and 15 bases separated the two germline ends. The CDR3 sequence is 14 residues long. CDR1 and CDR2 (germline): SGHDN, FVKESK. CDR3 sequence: CASSRAAGFDGYTF. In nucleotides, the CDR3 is TGTGCCAGCAGCCGAGCAGCAGGATTCGATGGCTACACCTTC.

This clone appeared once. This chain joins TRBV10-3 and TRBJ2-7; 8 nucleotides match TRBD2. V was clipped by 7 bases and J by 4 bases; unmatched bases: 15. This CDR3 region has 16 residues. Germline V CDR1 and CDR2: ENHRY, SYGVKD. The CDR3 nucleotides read TGTGCCATCACCACAGGTGGTCCGGGAGGGCCATACGAGCAGTACTTC. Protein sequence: CAITTGGPGGPYEQYF.

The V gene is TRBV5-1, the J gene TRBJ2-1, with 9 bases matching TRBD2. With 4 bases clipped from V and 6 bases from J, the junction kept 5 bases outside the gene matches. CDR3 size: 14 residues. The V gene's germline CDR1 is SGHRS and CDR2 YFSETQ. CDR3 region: CASSSSGGINEQFF. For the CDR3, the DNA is TGCGCCAGCAGCAGTAGCGGGGGCATCAATGAGCAGTTCTTC.

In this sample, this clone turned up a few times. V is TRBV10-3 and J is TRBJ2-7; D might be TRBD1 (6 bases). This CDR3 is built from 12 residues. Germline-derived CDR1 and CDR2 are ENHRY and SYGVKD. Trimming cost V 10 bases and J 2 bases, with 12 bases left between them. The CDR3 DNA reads TGTGCCACCCGGACAGCAGCCTACGAGCAGTACTTC. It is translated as CATRTAAYEQYF.

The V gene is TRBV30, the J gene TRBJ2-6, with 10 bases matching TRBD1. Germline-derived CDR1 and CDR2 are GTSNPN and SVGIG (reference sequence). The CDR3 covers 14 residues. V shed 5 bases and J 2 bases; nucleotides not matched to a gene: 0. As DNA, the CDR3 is TGTGCCTGGGGGACAGGGGCTGGGGCCAACGTCCTGACTTTC. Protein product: CAWGTGAGANVLTF.

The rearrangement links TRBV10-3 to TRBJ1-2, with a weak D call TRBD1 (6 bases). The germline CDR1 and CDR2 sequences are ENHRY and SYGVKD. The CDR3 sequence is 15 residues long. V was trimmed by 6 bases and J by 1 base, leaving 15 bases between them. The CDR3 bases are TGTGCCATCAGGGCGGAGACAGGTTTTAACTATGGCTACACCTTC. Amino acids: CAIRAETGFNYGYTF.

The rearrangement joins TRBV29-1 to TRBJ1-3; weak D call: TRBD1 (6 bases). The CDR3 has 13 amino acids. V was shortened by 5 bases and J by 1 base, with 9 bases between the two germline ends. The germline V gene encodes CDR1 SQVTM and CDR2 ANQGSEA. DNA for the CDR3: TGCAGCGTTCAACAGGGATCTGGAAACACCATATATTTT. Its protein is CSVQQGSGNTIYF.

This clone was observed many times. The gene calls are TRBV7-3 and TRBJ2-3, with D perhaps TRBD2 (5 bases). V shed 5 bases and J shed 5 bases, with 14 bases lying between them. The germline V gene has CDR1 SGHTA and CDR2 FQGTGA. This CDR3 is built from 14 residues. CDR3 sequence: CASSPSGTRDTQYF. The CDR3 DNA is TGTGCCAGCAGCCCGAGCGGTACCCGAGATACGCAGTATTTT.

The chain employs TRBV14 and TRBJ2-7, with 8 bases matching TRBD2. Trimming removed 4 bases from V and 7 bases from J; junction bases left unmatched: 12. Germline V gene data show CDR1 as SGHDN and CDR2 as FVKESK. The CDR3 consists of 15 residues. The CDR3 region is CASSPSAGGVREQYF. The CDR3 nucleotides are TGTGCCAGCAGCCCCTCCGCCGGGGGGGTTAGAGAGCAGTACTTC.

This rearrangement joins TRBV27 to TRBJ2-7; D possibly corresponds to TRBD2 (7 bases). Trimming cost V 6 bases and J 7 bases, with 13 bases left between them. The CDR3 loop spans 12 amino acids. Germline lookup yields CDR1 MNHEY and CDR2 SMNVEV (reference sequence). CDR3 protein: CASRSQGGEQYF. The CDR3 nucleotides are TGTGCCAGCAGATCACAGGGAGGGGAGCAGTACTTC.

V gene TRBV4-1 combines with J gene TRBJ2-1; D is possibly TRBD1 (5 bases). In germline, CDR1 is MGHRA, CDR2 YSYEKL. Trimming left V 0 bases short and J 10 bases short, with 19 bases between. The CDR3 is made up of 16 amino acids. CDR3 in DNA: TGCGCCAGCAGCCAAGATCGCCGCCCAGGGTTACGGGAGCAGTTCTTC. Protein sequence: CASSQDRRPGLREQFF.

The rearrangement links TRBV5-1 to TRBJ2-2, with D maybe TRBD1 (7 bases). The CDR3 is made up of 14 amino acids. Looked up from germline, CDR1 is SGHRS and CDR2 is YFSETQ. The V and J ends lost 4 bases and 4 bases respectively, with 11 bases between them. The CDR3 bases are TGCGCCAGCAGCGGTCAGGGGGGCACCGGGGAGCTGTTTTTT. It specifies CASSGQGGTGELFF.

CDR3 residues: CASSELGAGYEQYF. CDR3 DNA: TGTGCCAGCAGTGAATTGGGGGCAGGGTACGAGCAGTACTTC. J is TRBJ2-7 and V is TRBV25-1; D perhaps matches TRBD1 (6 bases). In germline, CDR1 is MGHDK, CDR2 SYGVNS. V was pared by 1 base and J by 4 bases, with 11 bases between. The CDR3 runs 14 residues.

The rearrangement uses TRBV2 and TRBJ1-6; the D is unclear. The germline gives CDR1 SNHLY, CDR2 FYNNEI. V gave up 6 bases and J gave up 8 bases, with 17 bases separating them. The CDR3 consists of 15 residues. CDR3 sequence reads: CASSPPRAGDSPLHF. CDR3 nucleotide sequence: TGTGCCAGCAGCCCCCCACGGGCGGGTGATTCACCCCTCCACTTT.

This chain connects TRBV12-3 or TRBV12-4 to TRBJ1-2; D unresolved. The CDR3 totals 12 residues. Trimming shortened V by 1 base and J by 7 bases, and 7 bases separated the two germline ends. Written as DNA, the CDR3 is TGTGCCAGCAGTTTAGGAATCAGTGGCTACACCTTC. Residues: CASSLGISGYTF.

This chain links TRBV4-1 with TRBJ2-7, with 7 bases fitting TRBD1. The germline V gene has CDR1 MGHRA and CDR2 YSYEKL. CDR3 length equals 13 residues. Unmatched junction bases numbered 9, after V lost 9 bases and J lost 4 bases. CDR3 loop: CASTGVGRYEQYF. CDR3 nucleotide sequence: TGCGCCAGTACAGGGGTTGGACGGTACGAGCAGTACTTC.

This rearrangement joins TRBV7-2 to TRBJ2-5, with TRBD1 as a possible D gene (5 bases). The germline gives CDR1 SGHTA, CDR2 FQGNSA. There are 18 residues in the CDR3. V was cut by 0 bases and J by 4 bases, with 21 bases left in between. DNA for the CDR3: TGTGCCAGCAGCTTAGCCGCGAGCTCAGGGAAGTTCGGAGAGACCCAGTACTTC. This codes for CASSLAASSGKFGETQYF. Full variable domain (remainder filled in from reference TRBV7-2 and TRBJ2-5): GAGVSQSPSNKVTEKGKDVELRCDPISGHTALYWYRQSLGQGLEFLIYFQGNSAPDKSGLPSDRFSAERTGGSVSTLTIQRTQQEDSAVYLCASSLAASSGKFGETQYFGPGTRLLVL.

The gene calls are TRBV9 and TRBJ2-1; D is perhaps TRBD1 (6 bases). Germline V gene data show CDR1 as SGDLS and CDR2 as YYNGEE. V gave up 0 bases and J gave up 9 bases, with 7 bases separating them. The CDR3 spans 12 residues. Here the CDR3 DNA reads TGTGCCAGCAGCGTAGTAGGGGGTGAGCAGTTCTTC. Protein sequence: CASSVVGGEQFF.